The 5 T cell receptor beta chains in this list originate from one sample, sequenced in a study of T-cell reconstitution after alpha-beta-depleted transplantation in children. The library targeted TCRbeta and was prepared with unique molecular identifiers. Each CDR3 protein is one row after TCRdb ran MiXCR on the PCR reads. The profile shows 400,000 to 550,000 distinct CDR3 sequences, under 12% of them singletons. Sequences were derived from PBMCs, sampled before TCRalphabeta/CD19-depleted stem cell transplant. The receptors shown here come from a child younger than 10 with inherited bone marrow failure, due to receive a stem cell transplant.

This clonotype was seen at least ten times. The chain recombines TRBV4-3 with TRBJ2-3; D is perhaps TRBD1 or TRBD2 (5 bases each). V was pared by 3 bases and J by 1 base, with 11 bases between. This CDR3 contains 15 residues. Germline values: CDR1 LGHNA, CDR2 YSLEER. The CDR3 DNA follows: TGCGCCAGCAGCCAGGCAGGGAGTGGCACAGATACGCAGTATTTT. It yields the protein CASSQAGSGTDTQYF.

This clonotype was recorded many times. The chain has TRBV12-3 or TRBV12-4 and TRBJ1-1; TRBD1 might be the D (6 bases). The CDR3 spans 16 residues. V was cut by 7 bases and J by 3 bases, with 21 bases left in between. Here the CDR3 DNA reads TGTGCCAGCATTTTTGGCCCGGGGGCTGGGGACACTGAAGCTTTCTTT. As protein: CASIFGPGAGDTEAFF.

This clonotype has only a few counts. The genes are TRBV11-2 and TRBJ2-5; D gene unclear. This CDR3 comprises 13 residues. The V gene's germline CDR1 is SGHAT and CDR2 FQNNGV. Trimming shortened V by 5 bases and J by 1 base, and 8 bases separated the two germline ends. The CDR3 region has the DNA TGTGCCAGCAGCCCTTGGACCCAAGAGACCCAGTACTTC. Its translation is CASSPWTQETQYF.

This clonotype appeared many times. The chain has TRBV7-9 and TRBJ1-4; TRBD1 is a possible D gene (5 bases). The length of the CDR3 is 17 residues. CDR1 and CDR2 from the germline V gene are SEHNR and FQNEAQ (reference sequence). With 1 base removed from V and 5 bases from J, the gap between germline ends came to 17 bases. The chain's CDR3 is CASSLVSTGGPNEKLFF. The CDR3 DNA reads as TGTGCCAGCAGCTTAGTCTCCACAGGAGGGCCGAATGAAAAACTGTTTTTT.

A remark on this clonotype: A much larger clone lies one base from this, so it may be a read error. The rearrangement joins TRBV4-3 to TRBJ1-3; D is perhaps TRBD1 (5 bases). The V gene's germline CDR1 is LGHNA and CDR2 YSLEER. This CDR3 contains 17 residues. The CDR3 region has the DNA TGCGCCAGCAGCCAAGGGAGGGACGTCCACTCTGGAAACCCCATATATTTT. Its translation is CASSQGRDVHSGNPIYF.